The rows below give T cell receptor beta chains drawn from one sample of a study of graft-versus-host responses after intestinal transplantation. Using immunoSEQ multiplex PCR, the repertoire was profiled, and TCRdb retains in-frame clones only, with some absent. Of over 75,000 clones listed, about 89% are singletons. These receptors are not linked to any known antigen. This specimen consisted of unstimulated CD4+ T cells sorted from spleen or lymph node cells, obtained before intestinal transplant. These receptors were collected from a human donor who received an intestinal transplant. Each CDR3 is given with its conserved first and last residue. A D gene is named only where the DNA matches it firmly. Part of the rows lack a size; the others show once, few, many or a class for expanded clones.

j_gene | v_gene | abundance | d_gene | CDR3aa | CDR3nt
TRBJ2-7 | TRBV6-5 | NA | NA | CASSYSYSHLSYEQYF | TGTGCCAGCAGTTACTCCTACAGCCACCTCTCCTACGAGCAGTACTTC
TRBJ1-1 | TRBV5-1 | NA | NA | CASSLAAGPNTEAFF | TGCGCCAGCAGCTTGGCCGCGGGGCCGAACACTGAAGCTTTCTTT
TRBJ2-2 | TRBV30 | once | TRBD1 | CAWGSGTGYTGELFF | TGTGCCTGGGGATCCGGGACAGGGTATACCGGGGAGCTGTTTTTT
TRBJ1-2 | TRBV6-1 | few | NA | CASSESGRSGYTF | TGTGCCAGCAGTGAGTCGGGGAGGAGTGGCTACACCTTC
TRBJ1-2 | TRBV28 | NA | NA | CASSNSARGYTF | TGTGCCAGCAGTAACAGTGCCCGAGGCTACACCTTC
TRBJ2-7 | TRBV7-2 | NA | TRBD1 | CASSLGDRVGEQYF | TGTGCCAGCAGCTTAGGGGACAGGGTCGGCGAGCAGTACTTC
TRBJ1-5 | TRBV10-3 | NA | NA | CAIRPDVGQPQHF | TGTGCCATCAGGCCCGATGTCGGGCAGCCCCAGCATTTT
TRBJ2-3 | TRBV15 | once | TRBD1 | CATSIDPRGTDTQYF | TGTGCCACCAGCATCGACCCCAGGGGGACAGATACGCAGTATTTT
TRBJ2-2 | TRBV28 | NA | NA | CASSPSVAGAGELFF | TGTGCCAGCAGTCCAAGCGTAGCCGGGGCCGGGGAGCTGTTTTTT
TRBJ2-7 | TRBV5-1 | NA | TRBD2 | CASSLAASGGQAQYF | TGCGCCAGCAGCTTGGCGGCTAGCGGGGGACAGGCGCAGTACTTC
TRBJ1-2 | TRBV28 | NA | NA | CASSPQGNYGYTF | TGTGCCAGCAGCCCTCAGGGTAACTATGGCTACACCTTC
TRBJ2-7 | TRBV28 | NA | NA | CASSLRQGWTYEQYF | TGTGCCAGCAGTTTAAGGCAGGGGTGGACCTACGAGCAGTACTTC
TRBJ2-2 | TRBV7-8 | NA | TRBD2 | CASSPISGSSTGELFF | TGTGCCAGCAGCCCGATTAGCGGGAGTAGCACCGGGGAGCTGTTTTTT
TRBJ2-2 | TRBV10-3 | NA | NA | CATRGYSTGELFF | TGTGCCACGAGAGGCTACTCGACCGGGGAGCTGTTTTTT